This entry concerns a single TCR beta chain. This table comes from immunoSEQ multiplex PCR, and its TCRdb copy is limited to in-frame clones, with some not included. Among over 75,000 clones, 90% to 95% were seen once, and the ten largest hold about 1.7%. The sample belongs to a study of blood T cell repertoires in COVID-19. Material: peripheral blood. This clonotype was sampled from a man aged 60-69 years with acute or convalescent COVID-19.

The CDR3 here is CASSLGGVAFF. CDR3 DNA: TGTGCCAGCAGTCTCGGGGGGGTAGCTTTCTTT. This chain uses TRBV27 with TRBJ1-1, with D possibly TRBD1 on 5 matching bases. From germline, CDR1 is MNHEY and CDR2 SMNVEV (reference sequence). This CDR3 comprises 11 residues. The ends were cut back, 5 bases at V and 10 bases at J, with 11 bases in the middle.